The entry that follows covers one T cell receptor (beta chain) sequence. What it binds is unknown. Survey level was the resolution at which the v3.0 immunoSEQ assay ran. Some clones are missing from TCRdb's copy, which holds only in-frame ones; the method was immunoSEQ multiplex PCR. The sample lists about 23,000 clones, approximately 90% occurring once. CDR1 is SGHVS, CDR2 FNYEAQ, per germline. V dropped 5 bases and J dropped 9; count of bases not matched to a gene: 4. The CDR3 runs 12 residues. This entry is derived from a study of long-term antiretroviral therapy in people with HIV. On the study more broadly: The 2015 recommendation for immediate ART came about a decade after the earliest samples.

Findings and limits, study-wide: Adherence to ART, viral resistance and therapy changes lacked any data. Regardless of time point, clones expanded before ART dominated the repertoire. Controls showed broader CDR3 length ranges than did the HIV repertoires.

The clonotype was recovered from a man aged 55 to 69 with HIV. This specimen was unsorted PBMCs, taken 0.6 years after starting antiretroviral therapy. The chain joins TRBV7-6 to TRBJ2-4; TRBD1 matches at 7 bases. CDR3 sequence: CASSQQGSIQYF. The CDR3, as DNA: TGTGCCAGCAGCCAACAGGGGAGCATTCAGTACTTC. The variable domain in full, with the rest retrieved from reference TRBV7-6 and TRBJ2-4, is GAGVSQSPRYKVTKRGQDVALRCDPISGHVSLYWYRQALGQGPEFLTYFNYEAQQDKSGLPNDRFSAERPEGSISTLTIQRTEQRDSAMYRCASSQQGSIQYFGAGTRLSVL.